Below, 15 T cell receptor beta chains from the same sample are listed, as sequenced in a study of T-cell memory formation after mild COVID-19. TCRdb called the 5' RACE reads again in MiXCR, with one record for every CDR3 protein. The sample has hundreds of thousands of distinct CDR3 sequences; 16% are singletons. The sample comprised PBMCs or a T cell subset sorted from them (not recorded which). The receptors were gathered from a man between 18 and 35 years old who had mild COVID-19 (a few samples of this study predate the infection). Cell type and time point are not known.

With regard to this clonotype: It may be a read error: a sequence one base away is much more abundant. A read error is likely, as this CDR3 ends without the conserved phenylalanine or tryptophan. The V call is TRBV29-1, the J call TRBJ2-5; D unclear. The V gene lost 0 bases and the J gene lost 5 bases, with 4 bases spanning the gap. This CDR3 is built from 11 residues. Germline V gives CDR1 SQVTM, CDR2 ANQGSEA. In DNA, the CDR3 is TGCAGCGTTGAAGACGAGGAGACCCAGTACTTA. It encodes CSVEDEETQYL.

The rearrangement uses TRBV7-2 and TRBJ1-6; D remains ambiguous. CDR1 and CDR2 (germline): SGHTA, FQGNSA. The CDR3 is made up of 12 amino acids. Trimming cost V 5 bases and J 5 bases, with 4 bases left between them. The CDR3 loop reads CASSLHNSPLHF. CDR3 bases: TGTGCCAGCAGCCTTCATAATTCACCCCTCCACTTT.

The rearrangement links TRBV7-2 to TRBJ1-6; no firm D call. Trimming took off 3 bases at V and 8 bases at J, with 14 bases between the two ends. The CDR3 is 15 amino acids. Germline V gives CDR1 SGHTA, CDR2 FQGNSA. The CDR3 DNA follows: TGTGCCAGCAGCTTCGCCGGGGTCAACGATTCACCCCTCCACTTT. Residues: CASSFAGVNDSPLHF.

The V gene is TRBV7-2, the J gene TRBJ1-1; TRBD1 matches at 11 bases. The CDR3 sequence is 16 residues long. V shed 5 bases, J shed 6 bases, and the junction held 11 bases outside the gene matches. Germline-derived CDR1 and CDR2 are SGHTA and FQGNSA. The CDR3, as DNA: TGTGCCAGCAGCGCCGACCCCCTGGGACAGGGGGCTGAAGCTTTCTTT. It specifies CASSADPLGQGAEAFF.

This clonotype has a count of ten or more. The chain carries TRBV7-9 and TRBJ2-2; D call uncertain. With 4 bases removed from V and 6 bases from J, the gap between germline ends came to 9 bases. The CDR3 has 13 amino acids. Germline V gene lookup returns CDR1 SEHNR and CDR2 FQNEAQ (reference sequence). The DNA of the CDR3 is TGTGCCAGCAGCTCGGAATGGGCCGGGGAGCTGTTTTTT. The encoded protein is CASSSEWAGELFF.

The rearrangement links TRBV7-2 to TRBJ2-4; 13 nucleotides line up with TRBD2. The germline V gene encodes CDR1 SGHTA and CDR2 FQGNSA. CDR3 length: 17 residues. Trimming at V came to 4 bases and at J to 5 bases, leaving 8 bases not matched to a gene. CDR3 amino acids: CASSSTSGGASENIQYF. As DNA, the CDR3 is TGTGCCAGCAGCTCCACTAGCGGGGGGGCGTCGGAAAACATTCAGTACTTC.

This chain joins TRBV12-3 or TRBV12-4 and TRBJ1-4; 7 bases are a match to TRBD1. The J segment lost 7 bases and the V segment lost 6 bases, leaving 8 bases of the junction unmatched. The CDR3 covers 14 residues. The CDR3 DNA follows: TGTGCCAGCAGAGCACAGGGGTGGGGTGAAAAACTGTTTTTT. Translation gives CASRAQGWGEKLFF.

This clonotype was observed at least ten times. The rearrangement joins TRBV12-3 or TRBV12-4 to TRBJ1-2; D is possibly TRBD1 (5 bases). V was shortened by 7 bases and J by 4 bases, with 16 bases between the two germline ends. This CDR3 region has 14 residues. The CDR3 here is CASTSQGLGYGYTF. The DNA of the CDR3 is TGTGCCAGCACCAGTCAGGGTTTGGGCTATGGCTACACCTTC.

The gene calls are TRBV7-8 and TRBJ1-2; no definite D call. The CDR3 loop spans 15 amino acids. The V and J ends lost 1 base and 0 bases respectively, with 9 bases between them. Germline CDR1 SGHVS, CDR2 FQNEAQ. CDR3 residues: CASSLDDGPNYGYTF. CDR3 DNA sequence: TGTGCCAGCAGCTTAGATGATGGACCTAACTATGGCTACACCTTC.

This clonotype occurred a few times. J is TRBJ2-7 and V is TRBV5-4, with D possibly being TRBD1 or TRBD2 (5 bases each). Germline assignment: CDR1 SGHNT and CDR2 YYREEE (reference sequence). The V end lost 0 bases, the J end lost 3 bases, and 13 bases lay between the germline ends. The length of the CDR3 is 15 residues. As DNA, the CDR3 is TGTGCCAGCAGCTTGGGGCCTAAGGGGAGCTACGAGCAGTACTTC. Its protein is CASSLGPKGSYEQYF.

A word on this clonotype: Sequence at one end of the junction differs from germline and may be a read error. V usage is TRBV5-1 and J usage is TRBJ2-5; weak D call: TRBD2 (6 bases). The germline CDR1 and CDR2 sequences are SGHRS and YFSETQ. The CDR3 length is 15 residues. The CDR3 region is CASSLGGQRQETQYF. The CDR3 region has the DNA TGCGCCAGCAGTTTGGGAGGCCAGCGACAAGAGACCCAGTACTTC.

V and J are TRBV9 and TRBJ1-1; D is undetermined. Trimming removed 3 bases at V and 1 base at J, with 10 bases between. CDR1 is SGDLS, CDR2 YYNGEE, per germline. The CDR3 length is 14 residues. As DNA, the CDR3 is TGTGCCAGCAGCGAAGGGAATGAGAACACTGAAGCTTTCTTT. Translation: CASSEGNENTEAFF.

This clonotype was observed a few times. The chain recombines TRBV15 with TRBJ2-5; 8 bases fit TRBD2. The germline CDR1 and CDR2 sequences are LNHNV and YYDKDF (reference sequence). V lost 1 base and J lost 3; bases outside the gene matches: 4. The CDR3 runs 15 residues. The chain's CDR3 is CATSRAPGGEETQYF. DNA of the CDR3: TGTGCCACCAGCAGAGCCCCGGGGGGGGAAGAGACCCAGTACTTC.

This clonotype was counted between two and nine times. The chain joins TRBV19 to TRBJ2-5; TRBD1 agrees at 7 bases. Germline V gene sequence: CDR1 LNHDA, CDR2 SQIVND (reference sequence). Trimming cost V 5 bases and J 1 base; bases outside gene matches: 7. The length of the CDR3 is 15 residues. The CDR3 loop reads CASSPGQQTQETQYF. The CDR3, as DNA: TGTGCCAGTAGTCCGGGACAGCAGACCCAAGAGACCCAGTACTTC.

The chain is built from TRBV20-1 and TRBJ1-2; D is possibly TRBD1 (5 bases). This CDR3 is built from 11 residues. The V end was cut by 4 bases, the J end by 6 bases, with 9 bases between. Germline V gives CDR1 DFQATT, CDR2 SNEGSKA (reference sequence). The CDR3 DNA follows: TGCAGTGCTATTAGGGGCGATGGCTACACCTTC. Its protein product is CSAIRGDGYTF.